The source of this T cell receptor beta chain is a study of shared clonotypes between healthy human individuals. A remark on this clone: A read error is the likely source, as a far larger clone sits one nucleotide away. Other DNA sequences of this sample code for an identical CDR3.

CDR3 size: 15 residues. The germline V gene has CDR1 LGHNA and CDR2 YNFKEQ. Trimming removed 0 bases from V and 1 base from J, with 10 bases in between. For every subset, genomic DNA was evenly distributed across several immunoSEQ plates. The table came from immunoSEQ multiplex PCR; TCRdb's copy has only in-frame clones and leaves some out. The data show 450,000 or so clones, roughly three quarters seen once. The chain joins TRBV4-2 to TRBJ2-7, with a tentative D call TRBD1 (5 bases). The sequence came from a woman aged 40 to 49 in good health. Some clones in this sample may be carry-over from other donors' samples. The sample taken for sequencing was PBMCs. As DNA, the CDR3 is TGTGCCAGCAGCCAAGAAGGGGATGTATCCTACGAGCAGTACTTC. Translation: CASSQEGDVSYEQYF.